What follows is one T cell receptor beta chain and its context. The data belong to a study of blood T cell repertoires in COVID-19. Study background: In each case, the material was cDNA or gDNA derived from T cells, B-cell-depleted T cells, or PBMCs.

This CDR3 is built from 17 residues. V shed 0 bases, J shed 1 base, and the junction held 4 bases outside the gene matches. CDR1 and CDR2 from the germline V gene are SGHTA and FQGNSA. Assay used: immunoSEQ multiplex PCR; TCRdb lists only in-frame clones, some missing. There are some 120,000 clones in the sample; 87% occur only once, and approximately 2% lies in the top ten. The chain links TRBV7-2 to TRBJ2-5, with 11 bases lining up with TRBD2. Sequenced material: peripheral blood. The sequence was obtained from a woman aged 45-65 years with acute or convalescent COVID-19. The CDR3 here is CASSLARGTSGQETQYF. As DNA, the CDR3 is TGTGCCAGCAGCTTAGCGCGGGGGACTAGCGGCCAAGAGACCCAGTACTTC.